This T cell receptor (beta chain) was obtained from a study of T cells after yellow fever vaccination. Making TCR cDNA involved 5'RACE template switching, which added UMIs and a universal primer site. TCRdb re-derived calls from the 5' RACE reads in MiXCR, one entry per CDR3 protein. Of some 300,000 distinct CDR3 sequences in the sample, approximately 8% were seen once. From germline, CDR1 is SGHRS and CDR2 YFSETQ. V lost 0 bases and J 10 bases, leaving 14 bases between the germline ends. The CDR3 length is 14 residues. Study findings and constraints: Most clones from primary vaccination were detected again post-booster (just under 97% CD4, 70% to 90% CD8).

A remark on this clonotype: Antigen unknown.

The specimen was CD4+ T cells sorted from PBMCs, collected 5 days after the yellow fever booster vaccination. J is TRBJ2-1 and V is TRBV5-1; D is ambiguous. This clonotype was sampled from a man aged 18-30 years who received the YFV17D yellow fever vaccine. CDR3 region: CASSLGSSSIEQFF. DNA of the CDR3: TGCGCCAGCAGCTTGGGCAGTTCTTCTATCGAGCAGTTCTTC.